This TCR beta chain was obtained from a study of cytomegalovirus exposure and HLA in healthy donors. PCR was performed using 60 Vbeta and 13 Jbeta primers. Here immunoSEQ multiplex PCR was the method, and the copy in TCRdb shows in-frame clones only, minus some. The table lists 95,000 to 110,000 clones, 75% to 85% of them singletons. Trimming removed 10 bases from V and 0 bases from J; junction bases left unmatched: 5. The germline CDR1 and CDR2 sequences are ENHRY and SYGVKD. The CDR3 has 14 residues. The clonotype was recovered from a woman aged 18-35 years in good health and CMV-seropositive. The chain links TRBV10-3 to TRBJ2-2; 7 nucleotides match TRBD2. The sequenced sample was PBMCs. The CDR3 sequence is CATRETANTGELFF. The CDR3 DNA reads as TGTGCCACGCGGGAGACCGCGAACACCGGGGAGCTGTTTTTT.